This T cell receptor beta chain was recorded in a study of cytomegalovirus exposure and HLA in healthy donors (dated by TCRdb to the late 2010s). In the study overall: In an earlier analysis of under 600 of the donors, 250 to 300 Gb of sequence data and 120 million or so unique TCR beta sequences from roughly 180 million T cells were reported. A later analysis re-analyzed previously published TCR beta repertoires from 600 to 850 donors and added high-resolution HLA genotyping to study TCR occurrence patterns. Donor age, sex, ethnicity and CMV serostatus were collected together with the repertoire data. Four or five DR-DQ haplotypes were handled as single units for association and clustering because linkage in the cohort was strong. HLA typing covered class I and class II loci at four-digit resolution. On average, roughly 200,000 unique TCR beta nucleotide sequences were sequenced per donor among 350 to 400 genotyped donors of the cohort, with roughly a sixth of those sequences being non-productive. The study aimed to test whether cataloging public T cell receptors could reveal signatures of past pathogen exposure. Typing coverage varied by locus: roughly 620-630 donors for A, B, C, DRB1 and DQB1; roughly 510 for DQA1; nearly 610 for DPA1; roughly 470 for DPB1. In an earlier analysis of 500 to 650 of the donors, high-throughput TCR beta sequencing was used to judge whether each TCR beta V gene segment behaved as functional or pseudogenic. The study used immunosequencing to profile the T cell repertoires of approximately 640 subjects and linked those repertoires to cytomegalovirus serostatus. Of the roughly 400 genotyped donors, more than 75% were placed in the genetic ancestry cluster associated with self-reported Caucasian donors. An early release covering roughly 600 HLA-typed donors comprised roughly 300 gigabases of sequencing data and 85 million to 100 million unique TCR sequences. To predict cytomegalovirus infection status, the study combined high-throughput TCR immunosequencing, statistical association of individual TCRs with disease status, and machine learning. Besides the first cohort of around 700 subjects, a separate validation cohort made up of roughly 120 different subjects was used. Rather than drawing on any new phenotypic data, the later analysis identified candidate immune exposures from TCR beta sequences and the way those sequences occurred across donors. In a later genetic analysis, genome-wide SNP genotypes for about three fifths of the 666 donors were used, and that subset was treated as a discovery cohort. All discovery cohort repertoires had been generated using a single sequencing platform. The paper as a whole reports these results and caveats: Fewer than 20 rarely observed V segments, including chromosome 9 orphons, were excluded from the earlier analysis of about 610 of the donors because counts were too low. A group of highly shared sequence variants was considered likely to be a technical artifact of the sequencing pipeline. The study listed 150 to 200 TCR beta chains as associated with cytomegalovirus. In a later genetic analysis, fewer N-insertions in productive TCRs were reported among donors in an Asian-associated ancestry cluster than the roughly 670-donor mean. A further reported finding was that TCR beta sequences accurately predicted the HLA-A and HLA-B alleles for most subjects in the first cohort. While some public TCRs were present in many individuals, most TCR sequences turned up only very rarely across donors. A later analysis found that TCR association rates varied across HLA loci, with DRB1 alleles showing the most associated TCRs and HLA-C alleles the fewest. Because some donors lacked HLA typing at each locus, the association tests relied only on the typed subset. An earlier analysis of approximately 590 of the donors showed that most TCR beta V segments appeared in productive rearrangements either about 87% or about 30% of the time, which broadly matched IMGT annotations. A later genetic analysis associated a missense DCLRE1C variant with V-gene and J-gene trimming of TCR beta chains, and an independent cohort replicated the association. Strong co-occurrence of HLA alleles, especially DR and DQ, made assigning TCR associations to individual alleles difficult. Sequencing depth was assumed to be roughly uniform across donors in the presence/absence analyses, though that assumption may not hold. In a later analysis, HLA-associated TCR beta chains were found to be more clonally expanded and to have lower generation probabilities than equally common non-associated chains. Linkage disequilibrium might explain the correlated functional status among segregating V segments, but an unknown experimental factor could not be excluded. According to a later analysis, parvovirus B19, influenza, CMV and Epstein-Barr virus appeared linked to several top co-occurrence clusters. Because the 87-base-pair reads could not distinguish some IMGT-functional V segments, including TRBV6-2 and TRBV6-3, those segments were excluded. In this cohort, only TCR beta chains were sequenced, and detectable features were limited by the absence of alpha or paired-chain data. According to the authors, the approach could potentially be generalized to other disease states and immunological phenotypes. The classifier was reported to diagnose cytomegalovirus status with high specificity and sensitivity in both the original and validation cohorts. A later analysis found that most CMV-associated TCR beta chains appeared HLA-restricted, with HLA associations seemingly driven largely by CMV exposure. Three of the identified cytomegalovirus-associated TCR beta chains were confirmed in vitro to be specific for cytomegalovirus antigens. In a later analysis, some 18,000 TCR beta sequences were associated with specific HLA alleles at a false discovery rate of 0.05. CMV serostatus was the only immune exposure information available for the cohort.

Reading from cysteine to phenylalanine, the CDR3 counts 16 amino acids. CDR3 DNA is the only sequence kept; it has 48 bases, read in frame from the first base. The germline ends are 14 bases apart after V is trimmed by 1 base and J by 2 bases. According to the germline V gene, CDR1 reads MNHNS and CDR2 reads SASEGT. A note on this clone: The specificity of this receptor is unknown.

The cohort was made up of about 670 healthy bone marrow donors. At the time of sampling, all cohort members were nominally healthy, though unrecorded immune exposures were likely present. The donor was CMV seronegative and was included in the group of approximately 350 seronegative cohort members. Each donor provided a peripheral blood sample, and peripheral blood mononuclear cells were used for TCR beta sequencing. The Qiagen DNeasy Blood Extraction Kit was used to extract genomic DNA from the blood cell samples. Library creation used the immunoSEQ multiplex PCR assay. For the multiplex PCR, a mixture combining 60 forward primers for TCR Vbeta segments and 13 reverse primers for TCR Jbeta segments was used. The CDR3 region of rearranged TCR beta genes was amplified from genomic DNA by a multiplex PCR assay. The Illumina HiSeq System was used to sequence the amplified TCR beta libraries as 87-base-pair reads. Under the source paper's analysis protocol: A later analysis counted approximately 76 million unique TCR beta chains across the 700 or so repertoires, and around 9.9 million of these chains were shared by at least two donors. A nearest-neighbor algorithm error-corrected the raw reads and collapsed the reads into unique sequences, merging closely related sequences to remove PCR and sequencing errors. Alignment of CDR3 sequences to IMGT reference sequences was used to assign V, D and J gene segments. For a sequence to be retained, at least a six-nucleotide match to both a V gene segment and a J gene segment was required. A rearrangement counted as productive if the CDR3 had no stop codons and remained in frame with V and J, and every other rearrangement counted as non-productive. CDR3 was defined by IMGT convention, running from the second conserved V-encoded cysteine to the conserved J-encoded phenylalanine. Sequences without an unambiguous match to a single V gene segment were excluded from the earlier analysis of approximately 560 of the donors. An earlier analysis of fewer than 650 of the donors classified V segments as functional when productive rearrangements were above 56.7% and as segregating when the standard deviation between donors was above 5%. A statistical classification framework was developed to diagnose cytomegalovirus status using the catalog of TCR beta chain sequences. In a later analysis, V and J genes were assigned by comparing TCR nucleotide sequences against IMGT/GENE-DB human TR gene sequences. A later analysis assigned CDR3 sequences and most-parsimonious VDJ recombination scenarios with the TCRdist pipeline. In a later analysis, each TCR beta chain was defined by its CDR3 amino acid sequence together with its V-gene family, and reads lacking a unique V-gene family were excluded. In a later analysis, around 600 highly shared, low-generation-probability nucleotide sequences were removed to address suspected cross-contamination and a sequencing artifact. A later analysis calculated a clonal expansion index for each public chain from normalized within-repertoire ranks of inferred template counts. A later analysis computed generation probabilities with a VDJ recombination model fitted to out-of-frame rearrangements, and checked the results against IGoR. In a later analysis, TCR-TCR, TCR-HLA and TCR-CMV co-occurrence was scored with hypergeometric tests, and a repertoire-size bias correction was applied to TCR pairs. In a later analysis, false discovery rates were estimated by permuting HLA or CMV assignments 20 times. A later analysis grouped co-occurring TCRs with DBSCAN, adding TCRdist sequence similarity when clustering within HLA-allele-positive subsets. For co-occurrence clustering, repertoires with fewer than 30,000 or more than 120,000 public chains were excluded, along with roughly five repertoires with anomalous nucleotide sharing. In TCRdb, the immuneACCESS table is reduced to in-frame sequences with V and J assigned. These tables do not hold every clone; where another copy was compared, an unresolved V gene accounts for under half, and the others remain unexplained. That table furnishes V, J and clone size, whereas the DNA furnished D and trimming. The sample table gives some 75,000 clones. The ten largest account for approximately 0.78% of the sample.

This sequence uses TRBV6-1 and TRBJ2-5; the D gene cannot be resolved reliably. The material sequenced was PBMCs. The clonotype comes from a boy aged 5 to 17 in good health and CMV-seronegative. The CDR3 loop reads CASSEVVGSGQETQYF. The bases read TGTGCCAGCAGTGAAGTTGTTGGGTCAGGTCAAGAGACCCAGTACTTC.